The 29 T cell receptor beta chains in this list originate from one sample, sequenced in a study of glioma-infiltrating T cells. Using RNA template, CDR3s of TCR alpha and beta were amplified with iRepertoire arm-PCR. Via MiXCR, TCRdb re-called the multiplex PCR reads, giving one row per CDR3 protein. The table has some 160,000 distinct CDR3 sequences, under 55% seen once. Material for sequencing was glioma tissue, nonneoplastic brain tissue, or PBMCs (not recorded which). The receptors were sampled from a human donor with low-grade glioma or glioblastoma, undergoing nonglioma brain surgery, or in good health (not recorded which).

Points on this clonotype: With a much larger clone just one base away, this may be a read error. V and J are TRBV12-3 or TRBV12-4 and TRBJ1-2; TRBD1 matches at 11 bases. Germline trimming cut 6 bases from V and 2 bases from J; bases unmatched to any gene: 8. The CDR3 runs to 16 residues. CDR3 DNA: TGTGCCAGCAGAGGGACAGGGGGTCTGAACAACTATGGCTACACCTTC. Translated, it gives CASRGTGGLNNYGYTF.

Notes on this clonotype: This may stem from a read error, because a much larger clone lies one nucleotide away. The chain joins TRBV28 to TRBJ2-7; TRBD1 might be the D (5 bases). The CDR3 covers 15 residues. From germline, CDR1 is MDHEN and CDR2 SYDVKM. CDR3 bases: TGTGCCAGCAGCGAAAGACAGCGAACTTCCTACGAGAAGTACTTC. Translating gives CASSERQRTSYEKYF.

Worth noting for this clonotype: Its ends do not fully match the called genes, so a read error is possible. The chain employs TRBV7-2 and TRBJ1-2; the D gene is possibly TRBD1 (6 bases). In germline, CDR1 is SGHTA, CDR2 FQGNSA. The CDR3 spans 14 residues. The CDR3 loop is CASSPGHLNYGYTF. For the CDR3, the DNA is TGCGCCAGCAGCCCGGGACACCTTAACTATGGCTACACCTTC. Full variable domain (outside the CDR3, taken from reference TRBV7-2 and TRBJ1-2): GAGVSQSPSNKVTEKGKDVELRCDPISGHTALYWYRQSLGQGLEFLIYFQGNSAPDKSGLPSDRFSAERTGGSVSTLTIQRTQQEDSAVYLCASSPGHLNYGYTFGSGTRLTVV.

The table lists this clonotype with a few counts. J is TRBJ2-5 and V is TRBV5-1, with a possible D match to TRBD2 (6 bases). V was clipped by 4 bases and J by 3 bases, with 13 bases between them. CDR3 length equals 14 residues. Germline CDR1 and CDR2: SGHRS and YFSETQ. Here the CDR3 reads CASSLLAQKETQYF. CDR3 coding DNA: TGCGCCAGCAGCCTTCTAGCGCAGAAAGAGACCCAGTACTTC.

This clonotype came up many times. The chain combines TRBV20-1 with TRBJ2-7; 8 bases agree with TRBD1. J was trimmed by 3 bases and V by 0 bases; bases with no gene match: 13. This CDR3 is 17 amino acids long. The germline V gene has CDR1 DFQATT and CDR2 SNEGSKA (reference sequence). CDR3 in DNA: TGCAGTGCTAGAGATGAGCGGCCGGAGACAGGGGTCTACGAGCAGTACTTC. Translated: CSARDERPETGVYEQYF.

This clonotype was observed a handful of times. The V call is TRBV12-3 or TRBV12-4, the J call TRBJ2-3; perhaps TRBD2 as D (5 bases). The CDR3 consists of 16 residues. The V end was cut by 0 bases, the J end by 2 bases, with 12 bases between. CDR3 region: CASSLALGSTTDTQYF. DNA of the CDR3: TGTGCCAGCAGTTTAGCGTTGGGGAGCACCACAGATACGCAGTATTTT.

About this clonotype: A much larger clonotype is one base distant, so this may be a read error. This chain joins TRBV6-2 or TRBV6-3 and TRBJ1-1; D gene uncertain. Germline CDR1 MNHEY, CDR2 SVGEGT. CDR3 length equals 13 residues. Trimming removed 4 bases at V and 3 bases at J, with 9 bases between. The CDR3 bases are TGTGCCAGCAGTTTGGAGGGCGACACTGAAGCTTTCTTT. Translated, it gives CASSLEGDTEAFF.

A few counts support this clonotype. V is TRBV25-1 and J is TRBJ2-6; 7 bases map to TRBD2. Germline-derived CDR1 and CDR2 are MGHDK and SYGVNS. Trimming took 2 bases from V and 1 from J; bases not matched to a gene: 5. CDR3 length: 17 residues. CDR3 residues: CASSEGGRGSGANVLTF. In nucleotides, the CDR3 is TGTGCCAGCAGTGAAGGGGGGAGGGGTTCTGGGGCCAACGTCCTGACTTTC.

A remark on this clonotype: A much larger clonotype is one base distant, so this may be a read error. The J gene is TRBJ2-7, the V gene TRBV20-1, with no clear D. The CDR3 is made up of 14 amino acids. The germline V gene encodes CDR1 DFQATT and CDR2 SNEGSKA (reference sequence). The CDR3 nucleotides are TGCAGTGCCAGACCGACACCGGCCAACTACGATCAGTACTTC. Residues: CSARPTPANYDQYF.

The J gene is TRBJ2-5, the V gene TRBV20-1, with 15 bases identical to TRBD2. J gave up 2 bases and V 3 bases, and 10 bases lay outside the gene matches. Per germline, CDR1 DFQATT and CDR2 SNEGSKA (reference sequence). This CDR3 contains 18 residues. CDR3 residues: CSASPIGTSGRLQETQYF. CDR3 sequence (DNA): TGCAGTGCTAGCCCCATAGGGACTAGCGGGAGGCTTCAAGAGACCCAGTACTTC.

The chain carries TRBV5-1 and TRBJ2-1; 10 bases fit TRBD2. Trimming took 5 bases from V and 5 from J; bases not matched to a gene: 7. The CDR3 consists of 15 residues. Germline V CDR1 and CDR2: SGHRS, YFSETQ. The CDR3 protein is CASRAIAGGHNEQFF. DNA of the CDR3: TGCGCCAGCAGAGCTATAGCGGGAGGCCACAATGAGCAGTTCTTC.

The chain couples TRBV12-3 or TRBV12-4 to TRBJ2-7, with D possibly being TRBD1 or TRBD2 (6 bases each). The CDR3 has 14 amino acids. V was clipped by 3 bases and J by 5 bases, with 14 bases between them. The CDR3 reads CASSFFGGRDEQYF. The CDR3, as DNA: TGTGCCAGCAGTTTTTTCGGGGGCCGGGACGAGCAGTACTTC.

As to this clonotype: One end of the junction varies from germline; a read error may be responsible. The chain joins TRBV3-1 to TRBJ2-7; D might be TRBD2 (5 bases). The CDR3 covers 13 residues. Germline values: CDR1 LGHDT, CDR2 YNNKEL (reference sequence). The CDR3 reads CDSSVRGSYEQYF. For the CDR3, the DNA is TGTGACAGCAGCGTCCGGGGCTCCTACGAGCAGTACTTC.

This clonotype has ten or more counts. V is TRBV28 and J is TRBJ1-5; 7 nucleotides agree with TRBD1. From germline, CDR1 is MDHEN and CDR2 SYDVKM. Trimming removed 6 bases from V and 6 bases from J; junction bases left unmatched: 2. This CDR3 spans 12 amino acids. For the CDR3, the DNA is TGTGCCAGCAGGCCAGGGGGTCAGCCCCAGCATTTT. Its translation: CASRPGGQPQHF.

About this clonotype itself: An end of the junction differs from the germline gene, which may be a read error. The chain recombines TRBV9 with TRBJ1-1; 7 nucleotides match TRBD1. Per the germline V gene, CDR1 is SGDLS and CDR2 is YYNGEE. The CDR3 runs to 17 residues. The CDR3 nucleotides are TGTGCCAGCAGCAAGCCGGACAGGCAGAGAATGAACAGTGAAGCTTTCTTT. This translates into CASSKPDRQRMNSEAFF. The full variable domain, its missing parts supplied by reference TRBV9 and TRBJ1-1, is DSGVTQTPKHLITATGQRVTLRCSPRSGDLSVYWYQQSLDQGLQFLIQYYNGEERAKGNILERFSAQQFPDLHSELNLSSLELGDSALYFCASSKPDRQRMNSEAFFGQGTRLTVV.

By share, this clonotype ranks as medium-sized (0.01 to 0.1%). The chain combines TRBV20-1 with TRBJ1-1; 7 nucleotides agree with TRBD1. V gave up 5 bases and J gave up 1 base; unmatched junction bases: 1. This CDR3 is built from 12 residues. The germline gives CDR1 DFQATT, CDR2 SNEGSKA (reference sequence). CDR3 sequence (DNA): TGCAGTGCTTGGACAGGGAACACTGAAGCTTTCTTT. Its translation is CSAWTGNTEAFF.

This clonotype has at least ten counts. This CDR3 is CATSDSHSNQPQHF. CDR3 DNA: TGTGCGACGTCCGACAGCCATAGCAATCAGCCCCAGCATTTT. This chain connects TRBV6-1 to TRBJ1-5; D possibly corresponds to TRBD1 (5 bases). Germline values: CDR1 MNHNS, CDR2 SASEGT. This CDR3 contains 14 residues.

The table lists this clonotype with many counts. The chain joins TRBV7-8 to TRBJ2-1; D gene ambiguous. CDR1 is SGHVS, CDR2 FQNEAQ, per germline. V dropped 2 bases and J dropped 8 bases, with 4 bases sitting between them. The CDR3 has 11 amino acids. The CDR3 DNA reads TGTGCCAGCAGCTTATACTATGAGCAGTTCTTC. Its protein is CASSLYYEQFF.

Comments on this clonotype: Just one base apart from a much larger clone, this may be a read error. The CDR3 nucleotides read TGTGCCGAGTCTACCCAAAGCGCCTACAAAGATACGCAGTATTTT. It is translated as CAESTQSAYKDTQYF. The V gene is TRBV2, the J gene TRBJ2-3; D unresolved. The V end was cut by 11 bases, the J end by 5 bases, with 23 bases between. Germline CDR1 SNHLY, CDR2 FYNNEI. The CDR3 contains 15 residues.

This clonotype was counted a few times. V is TRBV2 and J is TRBJ2-2, with D unclear. CDR1 SNHLY and CDR2 FYNNEI come from the germline V gene. The CDR3 covers 14 residues. Trimming left V 4 bases short and J 4 bases short, with 10 bases between. The CDR3 loop is CASSVYTATGELFF. CDR3 bases: TGTGCCAGCAGTGTGTATACAGCCACCGGGGAGCTGTTTTTT.

A remark on this clonotype: Mismatch with germline at one junction end may stem from a read error. CDR3 loop: CASTPAGTISNHPQHF. The CDR3 DNA reads as TGTGCCAGCACTCCAGCCGGGACCATTAGTAATCATCCCCAGCATTTT. V gene TRBV28 combines with J gene TRBJ1-5, with a tentative D call TRBD1 (5 bases). CDR1 MDHEN and CDR2 SYDVKM come from the germline V gene. The CDR3 spans 16 residues.

This clonotype showed up just a few times. The chain couples TRBV15 to TRBJ2-2; 9 nucleotides match TRBD1. Germline CDR1 is LNHNV and CDR2 is YYDKDF (reference sequence). V lost 8 bases and J lost 6; bases outside the gene matches: 1. The CDR3 sequence is 12 residues long. The CDR3 DNA is TGTGCCACCGGGACAGGGTCCGGGGAGCTGTTTTTT. Amino acid sequence: CATGTGSGELFF.

This chain links TRBV3-1 with TRBJ1-4, with TRBD1 identical over 7 bases. V lost 4 bases and J lost 7; bases outside the gene matches: 9. The germline gives CDR1 LGHDT, CDR2 YNNKEL (reference sequence). The CDR3 is made up of 15 amino acids. The CDR3 DNA is TGTGCCAGCAGCCTCCGGACAGGAGCGGCTGAAAAACTGTTTTTT. This codes for CASSLRTGAAEKLFF.

In this sample, this clonotype turned up a few times. The chain recombines TRBV24-1 with TRBJ2-7, with a tentative D call TRBD2 (6 bases). The V end was cut by 12 bases, the J end by 3 bases, with 11 bases between. Germline CDR1 is KGHDR and CDR2 is SFDVKD. CDR3 size: 11 residues. DNA of the CDR3: TGTGCCGGGGGGTCCCTCTACGAGCAGTACTTC. It yields the protein CAGGSLYEQYF.

V usage is TRBV12-3 or TRBV12-4 and J usage is TRBJ2-3; D is undetermined. The CDR3 is 12 amino acids. V dropped 6 bases and J dropped 4 bases, with 8 bases sitting between them. The CDR3 loop reads CASSPYADTQYF. Here the CDR3 DNA reads TGTGCCAGCAGCCCGTATGCAGATACGCAGTATTTT.

This clonotype was detected ten times or more. This chain connects TRBV20-1 to TRBJ2-3, with no clear D. The CDR3 covers 13 residues. V shed 2 bases and J shed 1 base, with 7 bases lying between them. Germline V CDR1 and CDR2: DFQATT, SNEGSKA (reference sequence). The CDR3 loop reads CSARRRGTDTQYF. The CDR3 nucleotides are TGCAGTGCTAGACGGAGAGGCACAGATACGCAGTATTTT.

In this sample, this clonotype turned up many times. The chain combines TRBV25-1 with TRBJ2-1, with D perhaps matching TRBD2 (7 bases). Looked up from germline, CDR1 is MGHDK and CDR2 is SYGVNS. The CDR3 is 18 residues long. V lost 2 bases to trimming and J lost 4 bases, with 21 bases between them. CDR3 nucleotide sequence: TGTGCCAGCAGTGAACTCTTGCGGGGGCCCGGGACGTACAATGAGCAGTTCTTC. This gives the protein CASSELLRGPGTYNEQFF.

With regard to this clonotype: A single base separates this from a much larger clone, so it may be a read error. The chain links TRBV3-1 to TRBJ2-3; 7 positions agree with TRBD2. This CDR3 spans 14 amino acids. Germline V gene lookup returns CDR1 LGHDT and CDR2 YNNKEL (reference sequence). The CDR3 protein is CASSGSGRTDAQYF. In nucleotides, the CDR3 is TGTGCCAGCAGCGGTAGCGGGCGCACAGATGCGCAGTATTTT.

J is TRBJ2-7 and V is TRBV2; D possibly corresponds to TRBD1 (5 bases). The CDR3 is 13 amino acids. Germline V gene data show CDR1 as SNHLY and CDR2 as FYNNEI. V was cut by 6 bases and J by 6 bases, with 15 bases left in between. The CDR3 coding sequence is TGTGCCAGCAGCTCCAAAGGGGCAAGCGAGCAGTACTTC. Protein sequence: CASSSKGASEQYF.